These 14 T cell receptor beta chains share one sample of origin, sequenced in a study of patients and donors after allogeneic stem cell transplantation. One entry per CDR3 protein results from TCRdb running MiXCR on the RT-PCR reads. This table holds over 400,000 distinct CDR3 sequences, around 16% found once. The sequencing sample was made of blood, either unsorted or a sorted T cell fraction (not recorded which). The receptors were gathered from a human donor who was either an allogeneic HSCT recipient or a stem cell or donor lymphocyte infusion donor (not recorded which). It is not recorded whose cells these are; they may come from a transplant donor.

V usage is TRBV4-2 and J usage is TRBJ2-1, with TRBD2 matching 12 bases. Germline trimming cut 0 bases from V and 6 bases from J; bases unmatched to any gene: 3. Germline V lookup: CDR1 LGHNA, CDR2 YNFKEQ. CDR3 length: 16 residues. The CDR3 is CASSQDTSGGTNEQFF. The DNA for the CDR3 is TGTGCCAGCAGCCAAGACACTAGCGGGGGGACCAATGAGCAGTTCTTC.

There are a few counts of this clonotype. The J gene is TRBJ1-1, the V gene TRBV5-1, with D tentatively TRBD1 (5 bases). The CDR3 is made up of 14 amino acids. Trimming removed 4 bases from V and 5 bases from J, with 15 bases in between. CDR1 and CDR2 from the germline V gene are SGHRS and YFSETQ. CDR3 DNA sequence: TGCGCCAGCAGCGAAGCCGGAGGGGCAACTGAAGCTTTCTTT. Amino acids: CASSEAGGATEAFF.

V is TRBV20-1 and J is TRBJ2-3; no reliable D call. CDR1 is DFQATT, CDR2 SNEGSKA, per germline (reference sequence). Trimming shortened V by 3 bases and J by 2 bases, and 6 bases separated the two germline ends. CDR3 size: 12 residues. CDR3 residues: CSASALTDTQYF. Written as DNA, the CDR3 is TGCAGTGCTAGTGCCCTCACAGATACGCAGTATTTT.

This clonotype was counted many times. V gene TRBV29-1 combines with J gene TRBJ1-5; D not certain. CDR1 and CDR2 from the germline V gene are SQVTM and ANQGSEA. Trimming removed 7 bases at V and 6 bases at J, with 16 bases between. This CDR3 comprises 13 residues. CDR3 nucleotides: TGCAGCGCTTTAGGAGTTTCAGGTCAGCCCCAGCATTTT. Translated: CSALGVSGQPQHF.

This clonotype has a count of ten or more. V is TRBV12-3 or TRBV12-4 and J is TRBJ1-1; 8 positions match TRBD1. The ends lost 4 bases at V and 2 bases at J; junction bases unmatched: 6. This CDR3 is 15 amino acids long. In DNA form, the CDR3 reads TGTGCCAGCAGTTCCGAGACAGGGGTAAACACTGAAGCTTTCTTT. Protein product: CASSSETGVNTEAFF.

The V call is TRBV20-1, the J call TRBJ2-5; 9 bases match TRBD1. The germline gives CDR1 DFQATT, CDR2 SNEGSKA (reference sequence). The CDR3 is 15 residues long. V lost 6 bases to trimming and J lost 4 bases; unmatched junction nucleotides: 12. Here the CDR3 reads CSASQGAGSGETQYF. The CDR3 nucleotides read TGCAGTGCATCACAGGGGGCTGGGTCGGGAGAGACCCAGTACTTC.

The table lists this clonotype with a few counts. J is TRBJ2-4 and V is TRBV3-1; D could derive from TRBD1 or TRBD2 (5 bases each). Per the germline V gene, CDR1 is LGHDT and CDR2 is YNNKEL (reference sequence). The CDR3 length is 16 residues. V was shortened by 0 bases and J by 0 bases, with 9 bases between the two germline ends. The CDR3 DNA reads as TGTGCCAGCAGCCAAGATTTGGGGGTAGCCAAAAACATTCAGTACTTC. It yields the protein CASSQDLGVAKNIQYF.

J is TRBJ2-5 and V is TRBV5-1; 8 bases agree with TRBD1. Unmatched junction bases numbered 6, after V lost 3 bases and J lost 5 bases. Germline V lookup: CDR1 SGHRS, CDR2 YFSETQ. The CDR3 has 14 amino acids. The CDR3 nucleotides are TGCGCCAGCAGCTCCAGGACAGGGCGGGAGACCCAGTACTTC. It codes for CASSSRTGRETQYF.

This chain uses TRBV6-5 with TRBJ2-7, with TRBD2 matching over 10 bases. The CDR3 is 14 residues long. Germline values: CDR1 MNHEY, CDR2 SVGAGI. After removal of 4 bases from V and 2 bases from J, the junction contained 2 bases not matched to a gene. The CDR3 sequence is CASSSLAGAYEQYF. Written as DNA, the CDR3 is TGTGCCAGCAGTTCCCTAGCGGGAGCCTACGAGCAGTACTTC.

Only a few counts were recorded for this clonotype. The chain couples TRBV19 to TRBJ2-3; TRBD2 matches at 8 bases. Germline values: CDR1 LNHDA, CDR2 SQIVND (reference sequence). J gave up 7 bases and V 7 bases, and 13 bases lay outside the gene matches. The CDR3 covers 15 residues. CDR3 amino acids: CASTLNGRAAHTQYF. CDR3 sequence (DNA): TGTGCCAGTACCCTAAACGGGAGGGCCGCCCATACGCAGTATTTT.

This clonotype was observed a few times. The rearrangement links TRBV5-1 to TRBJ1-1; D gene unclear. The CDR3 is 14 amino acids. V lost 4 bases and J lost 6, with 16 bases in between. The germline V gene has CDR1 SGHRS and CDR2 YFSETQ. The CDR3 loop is CASSLRRRTAEAFF. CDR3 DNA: TGCGCCAGCAGCCTCCGACGCAGGACCGCTGAAGCTTTCTTT.

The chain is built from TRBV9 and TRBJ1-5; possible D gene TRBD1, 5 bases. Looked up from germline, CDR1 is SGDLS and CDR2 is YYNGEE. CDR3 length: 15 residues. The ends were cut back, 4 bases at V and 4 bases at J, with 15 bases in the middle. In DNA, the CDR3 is TGTGCCAGCAGCCCCCAAGGGGTCTGGAATCAGCCCCAGCATTTT. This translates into CASSPQGVWNQPQHF.

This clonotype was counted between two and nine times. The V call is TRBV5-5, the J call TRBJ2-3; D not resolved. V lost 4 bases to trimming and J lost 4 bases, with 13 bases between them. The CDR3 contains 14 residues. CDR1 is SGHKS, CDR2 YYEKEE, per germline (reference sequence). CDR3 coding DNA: TGTGCCAGCAGCATAGCTATTACAGCAGATACGCAGTATTTT. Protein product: CASSIAITADTQYF.

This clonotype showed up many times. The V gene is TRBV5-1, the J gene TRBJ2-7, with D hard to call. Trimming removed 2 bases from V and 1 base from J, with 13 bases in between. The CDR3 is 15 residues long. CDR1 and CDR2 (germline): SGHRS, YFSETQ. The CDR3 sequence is CASSFLAGSSYEQYF. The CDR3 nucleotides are TGCGCCAGCAGCTTTTTAGCAGGTTCTTCCTACGAGCAGTACTTC.